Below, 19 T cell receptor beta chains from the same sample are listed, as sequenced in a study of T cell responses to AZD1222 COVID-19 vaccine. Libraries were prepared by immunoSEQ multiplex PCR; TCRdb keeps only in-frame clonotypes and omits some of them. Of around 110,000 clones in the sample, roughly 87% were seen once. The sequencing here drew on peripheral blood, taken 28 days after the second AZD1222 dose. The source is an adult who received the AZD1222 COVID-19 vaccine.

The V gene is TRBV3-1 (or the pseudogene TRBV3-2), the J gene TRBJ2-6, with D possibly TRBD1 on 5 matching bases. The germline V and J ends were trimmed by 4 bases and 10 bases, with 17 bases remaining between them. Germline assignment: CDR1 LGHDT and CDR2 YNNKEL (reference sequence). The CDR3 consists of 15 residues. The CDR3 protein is CASSPPPPGRNVLTF. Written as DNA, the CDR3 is TGTGCCAGCAGCCCCCCGCCCCCAGGGCGGAACGTCCTGACTTTC.

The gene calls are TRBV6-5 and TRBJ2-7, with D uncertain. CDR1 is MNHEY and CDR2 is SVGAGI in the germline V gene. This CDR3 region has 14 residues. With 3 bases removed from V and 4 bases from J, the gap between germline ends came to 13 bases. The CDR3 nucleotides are TGTGCCAGCAGTTATGAAGTTCCGACGTACGAGCAGTACTTC. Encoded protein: CASSYEVPTYEQYF.

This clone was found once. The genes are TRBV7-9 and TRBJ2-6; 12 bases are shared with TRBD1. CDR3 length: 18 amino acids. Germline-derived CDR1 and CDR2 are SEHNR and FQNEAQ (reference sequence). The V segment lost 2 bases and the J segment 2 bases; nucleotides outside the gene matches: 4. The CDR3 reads CASSLPGTGGPGANVLTF. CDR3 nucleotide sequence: TGTGCCAGCAGCTTACCTGGGACAGGGGGCCCTGGGGCCAACGTCCTGACTTTC.

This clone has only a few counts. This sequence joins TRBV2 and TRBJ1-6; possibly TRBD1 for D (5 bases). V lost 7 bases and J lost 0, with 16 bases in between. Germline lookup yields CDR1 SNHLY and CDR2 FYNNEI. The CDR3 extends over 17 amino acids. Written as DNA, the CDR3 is TGTGCCAGCACTTGGGACGTCTACAGCTCCTATAATTCACCCCTCCACTTT. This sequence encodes CASTWDVYSSYNSPLHF.

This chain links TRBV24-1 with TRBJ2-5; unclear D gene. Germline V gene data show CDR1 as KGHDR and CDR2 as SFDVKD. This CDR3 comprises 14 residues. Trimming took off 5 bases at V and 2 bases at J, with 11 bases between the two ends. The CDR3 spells CATSGSKLQETQYF. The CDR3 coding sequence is TGTGCCACCAGTGGAAGTAAGTTACAAGAGACCCAGTACTTC.

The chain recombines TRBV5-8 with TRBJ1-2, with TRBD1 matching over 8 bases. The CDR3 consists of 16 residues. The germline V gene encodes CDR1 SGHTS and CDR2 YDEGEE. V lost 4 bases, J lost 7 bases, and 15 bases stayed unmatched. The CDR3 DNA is TGTGCCAGCAGCCCTGGACAGGGACGTTTGGGGTTTGGCTACACCTTC. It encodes CASSPGQGRLGFGYTF.

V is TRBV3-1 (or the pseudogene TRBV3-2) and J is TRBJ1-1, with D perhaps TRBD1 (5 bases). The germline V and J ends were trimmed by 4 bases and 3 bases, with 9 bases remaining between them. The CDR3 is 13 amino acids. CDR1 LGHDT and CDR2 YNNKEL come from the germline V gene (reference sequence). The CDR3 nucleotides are TGTGCCAGCAGCCGACAGCCTGACACTGAAGCTTTCTTT. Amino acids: CASSRQPDTEAFF.

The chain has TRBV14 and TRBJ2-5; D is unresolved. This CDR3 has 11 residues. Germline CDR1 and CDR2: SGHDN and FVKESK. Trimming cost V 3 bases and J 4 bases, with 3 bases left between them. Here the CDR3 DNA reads TGTGCCAGCAGCCACGCAGAGACCCAGTACTTC. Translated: CASSHAETQYF.

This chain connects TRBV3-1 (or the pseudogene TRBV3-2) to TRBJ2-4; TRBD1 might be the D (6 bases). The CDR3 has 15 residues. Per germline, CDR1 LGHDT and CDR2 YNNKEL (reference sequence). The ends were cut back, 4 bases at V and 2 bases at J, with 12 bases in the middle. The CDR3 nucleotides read TGTGCCAGCAGCCCCATGTGGGGGCCCAAAAACATTCAGTACTTC. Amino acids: CASSPMWGPKNIQYF.

The CDR3 nucleotides are TGTGCCATCGGGAGGACAGGGCTTAATCAGCCCCAGCATTTT. It specifies CAIGRTGLNQPQHF. The chain links TRBV30 to TRBJ1-5; 8 bases align to TRBD1. The CDR3 has 14 amino acids. J lost 4 bases, V lost 8 bases, and 10 bases had no gene match. Germline V gives CDR1 GTSNPN, CDR2 SVGIG (reference sequence).

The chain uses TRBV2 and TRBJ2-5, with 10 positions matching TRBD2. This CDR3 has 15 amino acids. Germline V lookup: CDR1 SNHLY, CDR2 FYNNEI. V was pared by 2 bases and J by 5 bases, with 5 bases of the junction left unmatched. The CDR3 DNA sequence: TGTGCCAGCAGTGAATTTTTACTAGCGGGGGAGACCCAGTACTTC. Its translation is CASSEFLLAGETQYF.

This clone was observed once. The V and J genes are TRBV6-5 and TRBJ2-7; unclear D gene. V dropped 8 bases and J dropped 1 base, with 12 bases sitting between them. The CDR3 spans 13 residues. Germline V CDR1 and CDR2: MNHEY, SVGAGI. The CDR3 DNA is TGTGCCAGCCTAAAGGACGAATCCTACGAGCAGTACTTC. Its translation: CASLKDESYEQYF.

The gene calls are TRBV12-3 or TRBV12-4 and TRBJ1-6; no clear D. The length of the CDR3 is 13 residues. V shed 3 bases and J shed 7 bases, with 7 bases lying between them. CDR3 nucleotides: TGTGCCAGCAGTTTGGTCGGGAATTCACCCCTCCACTTT. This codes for CASSLVGNSPLHF.

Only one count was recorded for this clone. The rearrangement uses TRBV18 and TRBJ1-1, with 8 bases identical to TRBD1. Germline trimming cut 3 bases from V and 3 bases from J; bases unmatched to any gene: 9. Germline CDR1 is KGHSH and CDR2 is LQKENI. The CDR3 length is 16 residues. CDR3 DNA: TGTGCCAGCTCACCCACCTCTTACAGGGGGGACACTGAAGCTTTCTTT. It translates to CASSPTSYRGDTEAFF.

CDR3 coding DNA: TGTGCCAGCAGCCGGGACCCGGCTTATGGCAATGAGCAGTTCTTC. As protein: CASSRDPAYGNEQFF. The chain is built from TRBV11-3 and TRBJ2-1; D tentatively fits TRBD1 or TRBD2 (5 bases each). Trimming pared 5 bases from V and 6 bases from J, leaving 17 bases between. The CDR3 extends over 15 amino acids. Germline loops: CDR1 SGHNT, CDR2 YENEEA.

CDR3 loop: CASNWGNYGYTF. In DNA form, the CDR3 reads TGTGCCAGCAACTGGGGGAACTATGGCTACACCTTC. This chain uses TRBV5-6 with TRBJ1-2, with TRBD1 as a possible D gene (5 bases). The CDR3 is 12 residues long. Germline-derived CDR1 and CDR2 are SGHDT and YYEEEE. V lost 6 bases and J lost 2, with 8 bases in between. Filled out from reference TRBV5-6 and TRBJ1-2, the complete variable domain reads DAGVTQSPTHLIKTRGQQVTLRCSPKSGHDTVSWYQQALGQGPQFIFQYYEEEERQRGNFPDRFSGHQFPNYSSELNVNALLLGDSALYLCASNWGNYGYTFGSGTRLTVV.

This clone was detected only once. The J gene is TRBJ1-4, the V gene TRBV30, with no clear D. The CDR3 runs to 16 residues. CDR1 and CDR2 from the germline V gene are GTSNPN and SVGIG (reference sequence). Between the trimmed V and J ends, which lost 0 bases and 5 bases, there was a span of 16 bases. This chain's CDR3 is CAWSVDTRRYNEKLFF. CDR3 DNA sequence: TGTGCCTGGAGTGTAGACACTCGCCGATACAATGAAAAACTGTTTTTT.

The CDR3 reads CASSMQGLGGELFF. The CDR3 DNA is TGTGCCAGCAGTATGCAGGGTCTAGGCGGGGAGCTGTTTTTT. The chain carries TRBV6-2 or TRBV6-3 and TRBJ2-2; weak D call: TRBD1 (5 bases). V lost 5 bases, J lost 7 bases, and 14 bases lay in between. The CDR3 contains 14 residues. The V gene's germline CDR1 is MNHEY and CDR2 SVGEGT.

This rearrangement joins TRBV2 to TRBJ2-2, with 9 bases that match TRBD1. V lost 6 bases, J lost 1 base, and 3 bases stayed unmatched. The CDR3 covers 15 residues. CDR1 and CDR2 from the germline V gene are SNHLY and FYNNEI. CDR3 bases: TGTGCCAGCAGCGGGGACAGGGTGAACACCGGGGAGCTGTTTTTT. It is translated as CASSGDRVNTGELFF.